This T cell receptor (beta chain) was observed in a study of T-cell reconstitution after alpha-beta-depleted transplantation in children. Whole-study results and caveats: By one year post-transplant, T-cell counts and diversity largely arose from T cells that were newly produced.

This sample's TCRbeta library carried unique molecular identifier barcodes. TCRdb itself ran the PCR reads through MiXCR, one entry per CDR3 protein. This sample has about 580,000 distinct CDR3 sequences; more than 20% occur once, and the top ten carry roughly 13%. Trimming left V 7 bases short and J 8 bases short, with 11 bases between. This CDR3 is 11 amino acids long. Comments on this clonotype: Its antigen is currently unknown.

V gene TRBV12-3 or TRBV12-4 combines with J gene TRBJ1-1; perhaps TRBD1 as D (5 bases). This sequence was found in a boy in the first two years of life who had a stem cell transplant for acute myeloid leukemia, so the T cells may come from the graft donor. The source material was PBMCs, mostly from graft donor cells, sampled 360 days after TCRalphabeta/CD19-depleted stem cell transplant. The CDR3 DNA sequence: TGTGCCAGCACCTTGGCAGGGGAAGCTTTCTTT. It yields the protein CASTLAGEAFF.